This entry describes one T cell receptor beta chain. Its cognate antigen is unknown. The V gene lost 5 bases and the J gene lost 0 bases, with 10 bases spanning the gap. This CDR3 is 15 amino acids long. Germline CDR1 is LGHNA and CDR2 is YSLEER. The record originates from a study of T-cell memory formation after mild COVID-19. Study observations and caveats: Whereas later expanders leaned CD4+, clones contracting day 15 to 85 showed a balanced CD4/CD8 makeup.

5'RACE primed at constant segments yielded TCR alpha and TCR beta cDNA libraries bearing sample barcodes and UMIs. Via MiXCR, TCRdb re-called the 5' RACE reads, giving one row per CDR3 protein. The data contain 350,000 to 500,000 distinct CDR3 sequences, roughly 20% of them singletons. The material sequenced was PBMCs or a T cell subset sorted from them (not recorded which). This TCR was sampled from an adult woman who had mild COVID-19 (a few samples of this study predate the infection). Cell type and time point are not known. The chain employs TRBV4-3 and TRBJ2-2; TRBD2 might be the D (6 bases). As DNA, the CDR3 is TGCGCCAGCAGCGCACTAGCAGCGAACACCGGGGAGCTGTTTTTT. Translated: CASSALAANTGELFF.